This is a list of T cell receptor beta chains from one sample in a study of T cell repertoires in cytomegalovirus infection. TCRdb ran MiXCR on the reads and lists one entry per CDR3 protein. The sample comprises roughly 230,000 distinct CDR3 sequences, approximately 13% of which are singletons, and 1.5% to 2% rests with the top ten. Sequencing was carried out using PBMCs. The receptors were sampled from a human donor in good health (CMV status not recorded). Some clones in this sample may be carry-over from other donors' samples. Both conserved end residues are part of each CDR3. The order of the fields is clone size, J gene, V gene, D gene, CDR3 protein, CDR3 DNA. A D gene is named only where the DNA matches it firmly. Rows give clone size only sometimes, using once, few, many, or a class for an expanded clone.

abundance: few
j_gene: TRBJ2-7
v_gene: TRBV6-2/TRBV6-3
d_gene: TRBD1
CDR3aa: CASRNTGGSYEQYF
CDR3nt: TGTGCCAGCCGCAATACAGGGGGCTCCTACGAGCAGTACTTC

abundance: many
j_gene: TRBJ2-3
v_gene: TRBV5-1
d_gene: TRBD2
CDR3aa: CASSLVLAEGTDTQYF
CDR3nt: TGCGCCAGCAGCTTGGTCCTAGCGGAAGGCACAGATACGCAGTATTTT

abundance: .
j_gene: TRBJ2-5
v_gene: TRBV20-1
d_gene: TRBD2
CDR3aa: CSAPREGLAGGAQETQYF
CDR3nt: TGCAGTGCCCCCAGGGAAGGGCTAGCGGGGGGTGCCCAAGAGACCCAGTACTTC

abundance: .
j_gene: TRBJ1-1
v_gene: TRBV7-2
d_gene: .
CDR3aa: CASSPERVSEAFF
CDR3nt: TGTGCCAGCAGCCCGGAGCGAGTCAGTGAAGCTTTCTTT

abundance: many
j_gene: TRBJ2-7
v_gene: TRBV10-2
d_gene: TRBD2
CDR3aa: CASRATSGRYEQYF
CDR3nt: TGCGCCAGCAGGGCGACTAGCGGGAGATACGAGCAGTACTTC

abundance: many
j_gene: TRBJ2-7
v_gene: TRBV7-2
d_gene: TRBD2
CDR3aa: CASSLDAAGGSYEQYF
CDR3nt: TGTGCCAGCAGCTTAGATGCAGCGGGGGGGTCCTACGAGCAGTACTTC

abundance: many
j_gene: TRBJ1-5
v_gene: TRBV6-1
d_gene: .
CDR3aa: CASSYGGADNQPQHF
CDR3nt: TGTGCCAGCAGTTATGGGGGGGCTGACAATCAGCCCCAGCATTTT

abundance: many
j_gene: TRBJ1-5
v_gene: TRBV6-2/TRBV6-3
d_gene: .
CDR3aa: CASQPRAQPQHF
CDR3nt: TGTGCCAGCCAACCCAGGGCCCAGCCCCAGCATTTT

abundance: few
j_gene: TRBJ2-1
v_gene: TRBV6-2/TRBV6-3
d_gene: TRBD1
CDR3aa: CATLGQGKASYNEQFF
CDR3nt: TGTGCCACCCTGGGACAGGGTAAAGCCTCCTACAATGAGCAGTTCTTC

abundance: many
j_gene: TRBJ2-3
v_gene: TRBV28
d_gene: .
CDR3aa: CASSLAGLADTQYF
CDR3nt: TGTGCCAGCAGTTTAGCGGGGTTGGCAGATACGCAGTATTTT

abundance: few
j_gene: TRBJ2-3
v_gene: TRBV3-1
d_gene: TRBD2
CDR3aa: CASSQLVAGGVADTQYF
CDR3nt: TGTGCCAGCAGCCAACTCGTAGCGGGAGGTGTGGCAGATACGCAGTATTTT

abundance: many
j_gene: TRBJ1-5
v_gene: TRBV28
d_gene: .
CDR3aa: CASSFRVRPNQPQHF
CDR3nt: TGTGCCAGCAGTTTTCGGGTCAGACCTAATCAGCCCCAGCATTTT

abundance: many
j_gene: TRBJ2-5
v_gene: TRBV20-1
d_gene: TRBD2
CDR3aa: CSARAARLAGGGETQYF
CDR3nt: TGCAGTGCTAGAGCCGCTAGACTAGCGGGGGGCGGAGAGACCCAGTACTTC

abundance: many
j_gene: TRBJ1-3
v_gene: TRBV19
d_gene: .
CDR3aa: CASSMGHFGNTIYF
CDR3nt: TGTGCCAGTAGTATGGGACATTTCGGAAACACCATATATTTT

abundance: few
j_gene: TRBJ1-1
v_gene: TRBV20-1
d_gene: TRBD1
CDR3aa: CSARRRDRVTEAFF
CDR3nt: TGCAGTGCTAGACGCCGGGACAGGGTAACTGAAGCTTTCTTT

abundance: .
j_gene: TRBJ2-1
v_gene: TRBV14
d_gene: TRBD1
CDR3aa: CASSHVGDRLNEQFF
CDR3nt: TGTGCCAGCAGCCACGTGGGGGACAGGCTCAATGAGCAGTTCTTC

abundance: many
j_gene: TRBJ2-7
v_gene: TRBV7-2
d_gene: .
CDR3aa: CASSPSPGKGSYEQYF
CDR3nt: TGTGCCAGCAGCCCTAGTCCAGGAAAGGGCTCCTACGAGCAGTACTTC

abundance: .
j_gene: TRBJ2-3
v_gene: TRBV19
d_gene: .
CDR3aa: CASSIRFETQYF
CDR3nt: TGTGCCAGTAGTATACGGTTCGAGACGCAGTATTTT

abundance: .
j_gene: TRBJ1-4
v_gene: TRBV19
d_gene: TRBD1
CDR3aa: CASSPRTGGNEKLFF
CDR3nt: TGTGCCAGTAGTCCCCGGACAGGGGGGAATGAAAAACTGTTTTTT

abundance: many
j_gene: TRBJ2-3
v_gene: TRBV4-3
d_gene: TRBD2
CDR3aa: CASSRGGPSGGPSTDTQYF
CDR3nt: TGCGCCAGCAGCCGGGGGGGGCCTAGCGGGGGGCCAAGCACAGATACGCAGTATTTT

abundance: many
j_gene: TRBJ2-1
v_gene: TRBV24-1
d_gene: TRBD2
CDR3aa: CATSGLAGGEQFF
CDR3nt: TGTGCCACCAGTGGCCTAGCGGGGGGTGAGCAGTTCTTC

abundance: .
j_gene: TRBJ2-5
v_gene: TRBV20-1
d_gene: .
CDR3aa: CSARRLVSQETQYF
CDR3nt: TGCAGTGCTAGGAGGCTTGTCAGCCAAGAGACCCAGTACTTC

abundance: many
j_gene: TRBJ1-5
v_gene: TRBV6-2/TRBV6-3
d_gene: TRBD1
CDR3aa: CASSSHQGQGNNQPQHF
CDR3nt: TGTGCCAGCAGTTCCCATCAAGGACAGGGGAATAATCAGCCCCAGCATTTT

abundance: .
j_gene: TRBJ2-7
v_gene: TRBV29-1
d_gene: .
CDR3aa: CSVVVDSTYEQYF
CDR3nt: TGCAGCGTTGTGGTGGACAGCACCTACGAGCAGTACTTC

abundance: many
j_gene: TRBJ1-3
v_gene: TRBV7-2
d_gene: .
CDR3aa: CASSEGPSSGNTIYF
CDR3nt: TGTGCCAGCAGCGAGGGACCGAGCTCTGGAAACACCATATATTTT

abundance: many
j_gene: TRBJ1-1
v_gene: TRBV25-1
d_gene: .
CDR3aa: CASSELTGRGAFF
CDR3nt: TGTGCCAGCAGTGAACTTACGGGCCGGGGGGCTTTCTTT

abundance: .
j_gene: TRBJ2-3
v_gene: TRBV6-2/TRBV6-3
d_gene: TRBD2
CDR3aa: CACRGGGTDTQYF
CDR3nt: TGTGCCTGCCGGGGGGGGGGCACAGATACGCAGTATTTT

abundance: many
j_gene: TRBJ2-2
v_gene: TRBV6-6
d_gene: .
CDR3aa: CASSPWAQSTGELFF
CDR3nt: TGTGCCAGCAGTCCCTGGGCCCAATCCACCGGGGAGCTGTTTTTT

abundance: many
j_gene: TRBJ1-4
v_gene: TRBV11-2
d_gene: TRBD1
CDR3aa: CASSPTGEDEKLFF
CDR3nt: TGTGCCAGCAGCCCGACAGGGGAGGATGAAAAACTGTTTTTT

abundance: many
j_gene: TRBJ2-7
v_gene: TRBV19
d_gene: .
CDR3aa: CASSTPLYEQYF
CDR3nt: TGTGCCAGTAGTACCCCACTCTACGAGCAGTACTTC

abundance: many
j_gene: TRBJ2-1
v_gene: TRBV7-6
d_gene: .
CDR3aa: CASSGVASTRRQFF
CDR3nt: TGTGCCAGCAGTGGGGTCGCATCGACCCGGCGACAGTTCTTC

abundance: many
j_gene: TRBJ2-7
v_gene: TRBV3-1
d_gene: .
CDR3aa: CASSSPWEQYF
CDR3nt: TGTGCCAGCAGCTCCCCTTGGGAGCAGTACTTC

abundance: few
j_gene: TRBJ1-4
v_gene: TRBV20-1
d_gene: .
CDR3aa: CSARANEKLFF
CDR3nt: TGCAGTGCTAGAGCGAATGAAAAACTGTTTTTT

abundance: .
j_gene: TRBJ2-1
v_gene: TRBV29-1
d_gene: TRBD2
CDR3aa: CSGGLAGAYNEQFF
CDR3nt: TGCAGCGGCGGACTAGCGGGAGCCTACAATGAGCAGTTCTTC